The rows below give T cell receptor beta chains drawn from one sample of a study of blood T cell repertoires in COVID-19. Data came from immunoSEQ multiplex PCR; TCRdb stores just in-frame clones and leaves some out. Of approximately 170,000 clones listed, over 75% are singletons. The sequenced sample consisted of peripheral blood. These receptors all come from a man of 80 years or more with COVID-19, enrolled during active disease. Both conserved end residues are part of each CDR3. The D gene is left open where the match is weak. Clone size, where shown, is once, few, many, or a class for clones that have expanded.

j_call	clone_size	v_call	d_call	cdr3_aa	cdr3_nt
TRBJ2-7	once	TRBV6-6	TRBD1	CASSYSDRESGEQYF	TGTGCCAGCAGTTACTCGGACAGGGAATCTGGAGAGCAGTACTTC
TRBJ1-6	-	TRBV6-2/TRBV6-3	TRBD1	CASSYSGTGVDSPLHF	TGTGCCAGCAGTTACTCTGGGACAGGGGTTGACTCACCCCTCCACTTT
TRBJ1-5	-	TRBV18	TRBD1	CASSPGTGNQPQHF	TGTGCCAGCTCACCCGGGACAGGTAATCAGCCCCAGCATTTT
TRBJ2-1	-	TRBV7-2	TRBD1	CASSFRQGRDNEQFF	TGTGCCAGCAGCTTTCGACAGGGTAGGGACAATGAGCAGTTCTTC
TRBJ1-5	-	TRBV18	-	CASSPGSGVKPQHF	TGTGCCAGCTCACCAGGGTCAGGCGTGAAGCCCCAGCATTTT
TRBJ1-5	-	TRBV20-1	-	CSASAGHSNQPQHF	TGCAGTGCTAGTGCCGGACACAGCAATCAGCCCCAGCATTTT
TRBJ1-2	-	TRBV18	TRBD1	CASSPVPGQGPIRYTF	TGTGCCAGCTCACCGGTCCCGGGACAGGGGCCGATACGCTACACCTTC
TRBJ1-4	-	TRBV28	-	CASSFSELGRFGPNATNEKLFF	TGTGCCAGCAGTTTCTCGGAACTAGGCCGGTTTGGGCCTAATGCAACTAATGAAAAACTGTTTTTT
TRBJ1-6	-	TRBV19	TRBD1	CASSHGTGRNNSPLHF	TGTGCCAGTAGTCACGGGACAGGGAGGAATAATTCACCCCTCCACTTT
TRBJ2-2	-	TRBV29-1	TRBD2	CSALERGGRTGELFF	TGCAGCGCCCTAGAGCGGGGGGGTAGGACCGGGGAGCTGTTTTTT
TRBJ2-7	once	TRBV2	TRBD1	CASSTGTGSYEQYF	TGTGCCAGCAGTACCGGGACAGGCTCCTACGAGCAGTACTTC
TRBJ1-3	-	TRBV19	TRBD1	CASSAGTASGNTIYF	TGTGCCAGTAGTGCCGGGACAGCCTCTGGAAACACCATATATTTT
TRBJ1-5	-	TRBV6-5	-	CASRVTGLSNQPQHF	TGTGCCAGCAGGGTGACAGGCCTTTCTAATCAGCCCCAGCATTTT
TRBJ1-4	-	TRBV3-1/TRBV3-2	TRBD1	CASSQGRGQGEKLFF	TGTGCCAGCAGCCAAGGCAGGGGGCAAGGTGAAAAACTGTTTTTT
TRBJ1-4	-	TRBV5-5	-	CASSLLPGGTRTNEKLFF	TGTGCCAGCAGCTTGCTCCCGGGGGGAACGAGGACTAATGAAAAACTGTTTTTT
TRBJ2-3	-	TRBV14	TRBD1	CASSQETGGADTQYF	TGTGCCAGCAGCCAAGAGACAGGGGGCGCAGATACGCAGTATTTT
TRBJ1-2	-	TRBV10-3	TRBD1	CAITSGTGNGYTF	TGTGCCATCACCTCCGGGACAGGGAATGGCTACACCTTC
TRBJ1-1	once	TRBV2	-	CASGRLRPNTEAFF	TGTGCCAGCGGAAGACTGAGACCGAACACTGAAGCTTTCTTT
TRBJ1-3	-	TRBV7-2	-	CASSLGRGGNTIYF	TGTGCCAGCAGCTTGGGCCGCGGGGGAAACACCATATATTTT
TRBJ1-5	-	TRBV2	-	CASKVGRGNQPQHF	TGTGCCAGCAAGGTCGGGAGGGGCAATCAGCCCCAGCATTTT
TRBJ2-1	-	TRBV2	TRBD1	CASKRDRGYNEQFF	TGTGCCAGCAAAAGGGACAGGGGTTACAATGAGCAGTTCTTC
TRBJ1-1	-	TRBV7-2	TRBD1	CASSSTRQGETEAFF	TGTGCCAGCAGCTCCACCCGACAGGGGGAGACTGAAGCTTTCTTT
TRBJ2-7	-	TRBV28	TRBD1	CASSSPRTGSYEQYF	TGTGCCAGCAGTTCTCCAAGGACAGGCTCCTACGAGCAGTACTTC
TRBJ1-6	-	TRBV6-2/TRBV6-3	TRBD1	CASSYNPGQGYNSPLHF	TGTGCCAGCAGTTACAACCCGGGACAGGGCTACAATTCACCCCTCCACTTT
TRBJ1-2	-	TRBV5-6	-	CASSPQGTYGYTF	TGTGCCAGCAGCCCTCAGGGGACCTATGGCTACACCTTC
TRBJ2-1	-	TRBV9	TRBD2	CASSVASGGAGEQFF	TGTGCCAGCAGCGTAGCTAGCGGGGGGGCAGGGGAGCAGTTCTTC
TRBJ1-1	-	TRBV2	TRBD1	CASILTRDSQAFF	TGTGCCAGCATCCTAACCCGGGACAGTCAAGCTTTCTTT
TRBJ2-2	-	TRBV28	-	CASYGGFNTGELFF	TGTGCCAGCTACGGAGGGTTTAACACCGGGGAGCTGTTTTTT
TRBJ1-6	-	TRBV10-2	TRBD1	CATRTGPNSPLHF	TGCGCCACCCGGACAGGTCCTAATTCACCCCTCCACTTT
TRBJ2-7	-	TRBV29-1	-	CSAGGQSYEQYF	TGCAGCGCCGGGGGACAGAGCTACGAGCAGTACTTC
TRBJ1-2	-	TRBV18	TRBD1	CASSPPETGGADGYTF	TGTGCCAGCTCACCACCCGAGACAGGGGGCGCCGATGGCTACACCTTC
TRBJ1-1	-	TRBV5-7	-	CASSSEDTVEAFF	TGTGCCAGCAGCTCCGAGGACACAGTTGAAGCTTTCTTT
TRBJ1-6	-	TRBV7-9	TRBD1	CASSSVGTAYNSPLHF	TGTGCCAGCAGCTCGGTCGGGACAGCCTATAATTCACCCCTCCACTTT
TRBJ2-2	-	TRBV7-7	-	CASSLSTTGARNTGELFF	TGTGCCAGCAGCTTAAGTACAACAGGTGCCCGGAACACCGGGGAGCTGTTTTTT
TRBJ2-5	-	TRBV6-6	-	CASSYSQRETQYF	TGTGCCAGCAGTTACTCCCAGCGTGAGACCCAGTACTTC
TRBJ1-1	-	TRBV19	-	CASSMQGLNTEAFF	TGTGCCAGTAGTATGCAGGGATTGAACACTGAAGCTTTCTTT
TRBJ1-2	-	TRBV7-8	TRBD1	CASSLDRGHGYTF	TGTGCCAGCAGCTTAGACAGGGGGCACGGCTACACCTTC
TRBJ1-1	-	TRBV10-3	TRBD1	CAISDSWTGLVTEAFF	TGTGCCATCAGTGACTCTTGGACAGGGTTGGTCACTGAAGCTTTCTTT
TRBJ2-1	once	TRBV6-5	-	CASNQRTSYNEQFF	TGTGCCAGCAATCAAAGAACATCTTACAATGAGCAGTTCTTC
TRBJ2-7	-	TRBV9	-	CASSPRQVAPSYEQYF	TGTGCCAGCAGCCCCCGACAGGTAGCACCTTCCTACGAGCAGTACTTC
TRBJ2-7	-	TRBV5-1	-	CASSPDPRAAYEQYF	TGCGCCAGCAGCCCGGACCCCAGGGCCGCCTACGAGCAGTACTTC
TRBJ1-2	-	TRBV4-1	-	CASSQGQGSSGYTF	TGCGCCAGCAGCCAAGGGCAGGGAAGTTCGGGCTACACCTTC
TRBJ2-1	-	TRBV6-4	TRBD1	CASSQQPGQFNSYNEQFF	TGTGCCAGCAGTCAACAACCGGGACAGTTCAACTCCTACAATGAGCAGTTCTTC
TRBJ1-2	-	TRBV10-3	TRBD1	CAISLQGARGYTF	TGTGCCATCAGCCTACAGGGGGCCCGGGGCTACACCTTC
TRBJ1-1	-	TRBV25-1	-	CASSSRWGVEAFF	TGTGCCAGCAGTTCGCGGTGGGGGGTAGAAGCTTTCTTT
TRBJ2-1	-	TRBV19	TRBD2	CASSRFAGGRSGGGEQFF	TGTGCCAGTAGTCGGTTCGCGGGGGGCCGTTCGGGGGGCGGTGAGCAGTTCTTC
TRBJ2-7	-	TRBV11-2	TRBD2	CASSATSAGYEQYF	TGTGCCAGCAGCGCGACTAGCGCAGGATACGAGCAGTACTTC
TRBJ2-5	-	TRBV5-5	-	CASSSGLWVETQYF	TGTGCCAGCAGCTCGGGACTTTGGGTTGAGACCCAGTACTTC
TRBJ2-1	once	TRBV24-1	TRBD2	CATSDLGLAGAEQFF	TGTGCCACCAGTGACCTCGGACTAGCGGGAGCCGAGCAGTTCTTC
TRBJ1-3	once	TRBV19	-	CASGGQKSSGNTIYF	TGTGCCAGTGGAGGACAGAAGAGCTCTGGAAACACCATATATTTT